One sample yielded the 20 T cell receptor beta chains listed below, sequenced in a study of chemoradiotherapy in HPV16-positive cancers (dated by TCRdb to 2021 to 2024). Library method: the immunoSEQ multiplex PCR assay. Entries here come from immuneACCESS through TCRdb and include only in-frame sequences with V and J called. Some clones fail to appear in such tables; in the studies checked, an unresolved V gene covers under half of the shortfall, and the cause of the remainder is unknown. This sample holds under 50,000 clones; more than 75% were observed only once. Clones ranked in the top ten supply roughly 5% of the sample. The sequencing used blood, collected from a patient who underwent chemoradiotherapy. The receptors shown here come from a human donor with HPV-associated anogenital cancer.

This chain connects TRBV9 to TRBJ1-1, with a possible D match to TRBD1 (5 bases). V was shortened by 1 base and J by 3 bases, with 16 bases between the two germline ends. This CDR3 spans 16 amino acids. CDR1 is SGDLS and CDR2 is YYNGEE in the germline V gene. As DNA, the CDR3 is TGTGCCAGCAGCGTAACAGGAATCTTCGGGGACACTGAAGCTTTCTTT. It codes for CASSVTGIFGDTEAFF.

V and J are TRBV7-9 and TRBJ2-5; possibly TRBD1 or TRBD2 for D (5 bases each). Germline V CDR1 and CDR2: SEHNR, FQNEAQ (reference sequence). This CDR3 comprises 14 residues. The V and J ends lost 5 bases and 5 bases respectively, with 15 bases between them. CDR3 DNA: TGTGCCAGCAGCCCGCGACTGGGGACGGAGACCCAGTACTTC. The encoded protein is CASSPRLGTETQYF. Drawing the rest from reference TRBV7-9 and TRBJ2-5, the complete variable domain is DTGVSQNPRHKITKRGQNVTFRCDPISEHNRLYWYRQTLGQGPEFLTYFQNEAQLEKSRLLSDRFSAERPKGSFSTLEIQRTEQGDSAMYLCASSPRLGTETQYFGPGTRLLVL.

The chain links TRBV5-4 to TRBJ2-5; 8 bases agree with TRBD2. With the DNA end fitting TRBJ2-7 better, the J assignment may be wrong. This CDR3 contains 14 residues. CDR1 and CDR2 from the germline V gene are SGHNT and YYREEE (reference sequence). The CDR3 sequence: CASSSGGKTYEQYF. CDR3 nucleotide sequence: TGTGCCAGCAGCTCGGGAGGGAAGACCTACGAGCAGTACTTC.

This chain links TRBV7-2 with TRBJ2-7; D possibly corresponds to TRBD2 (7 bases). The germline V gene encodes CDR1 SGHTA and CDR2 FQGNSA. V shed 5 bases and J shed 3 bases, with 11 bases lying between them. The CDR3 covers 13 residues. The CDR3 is CASSGGGRYEQYF. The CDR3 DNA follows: TGTGCCAGCAGCGGGGGGGGCCGCTACGAGCAGTACTTC.

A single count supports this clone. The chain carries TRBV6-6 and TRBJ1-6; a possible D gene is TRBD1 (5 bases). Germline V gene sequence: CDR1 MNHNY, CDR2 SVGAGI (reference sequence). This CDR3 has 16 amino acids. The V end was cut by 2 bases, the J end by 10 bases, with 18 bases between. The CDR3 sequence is CASSYPPVRGGSPLHF. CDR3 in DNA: TGTGCCAGCAGTTACCCGCCGGTGAGGGGCGGATCACCCCTCCACTTT.

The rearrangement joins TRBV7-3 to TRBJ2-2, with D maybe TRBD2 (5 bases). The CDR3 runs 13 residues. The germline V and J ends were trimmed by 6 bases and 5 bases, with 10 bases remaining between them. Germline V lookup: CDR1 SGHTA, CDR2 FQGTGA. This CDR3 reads CASSSGVTGELFF. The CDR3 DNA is TGTGCCAGCAGTTCCGGGGTTACCGGGGAGCTGTTTTTT.

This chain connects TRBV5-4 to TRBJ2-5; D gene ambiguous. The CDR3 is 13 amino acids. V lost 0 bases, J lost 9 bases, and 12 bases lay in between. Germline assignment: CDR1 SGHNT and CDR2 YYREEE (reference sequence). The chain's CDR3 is CASSLDGPGAQYF. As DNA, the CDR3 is TGTGCCAGCAGCTTGGATGGGCCTGGGGCCCAGTACTTC.

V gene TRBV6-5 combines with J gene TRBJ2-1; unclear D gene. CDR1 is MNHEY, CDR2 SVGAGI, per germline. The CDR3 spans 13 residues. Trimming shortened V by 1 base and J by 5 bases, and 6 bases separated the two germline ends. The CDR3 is CASSYLLNNEQFF. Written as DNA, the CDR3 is TGTGCCAGCAGTTACTTACTAAACAATGAGCAGTTCTTC.

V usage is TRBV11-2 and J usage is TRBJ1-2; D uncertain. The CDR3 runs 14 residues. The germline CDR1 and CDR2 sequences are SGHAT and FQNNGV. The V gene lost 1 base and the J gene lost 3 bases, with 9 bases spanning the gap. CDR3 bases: TGTGCCAGCAGCTTAGGGGAACCTCACTATGGCTACACCTTC. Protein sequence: CASSLGEPHYGYTF.

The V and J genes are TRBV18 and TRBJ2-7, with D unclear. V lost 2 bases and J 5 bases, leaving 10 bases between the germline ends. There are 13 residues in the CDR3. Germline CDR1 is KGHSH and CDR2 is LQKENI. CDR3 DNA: TGTGCCAGCTCACCATTTGCGCGTGACGAGCAGTACTTC. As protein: CASSPFARDEQYF. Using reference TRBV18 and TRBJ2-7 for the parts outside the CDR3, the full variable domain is NAGVMQNPRHLVRRRGQEARLRCSPMKGHSHVYWYRQLPEEGLKFMVYLQKENIIDESGMPKERFSAEFPKEGPSILRIQQVVRGDSAAYFCASSPFARDEQYFGPGTRLTVT.

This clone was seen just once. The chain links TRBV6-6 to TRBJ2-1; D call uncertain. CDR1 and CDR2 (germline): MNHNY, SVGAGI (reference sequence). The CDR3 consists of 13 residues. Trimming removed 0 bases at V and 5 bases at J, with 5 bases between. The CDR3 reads CASSYSGNNEQFF. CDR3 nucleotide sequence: TGTGCCAGCAGTTACTCCGGAAACAATGAGCAGTTCTTC.

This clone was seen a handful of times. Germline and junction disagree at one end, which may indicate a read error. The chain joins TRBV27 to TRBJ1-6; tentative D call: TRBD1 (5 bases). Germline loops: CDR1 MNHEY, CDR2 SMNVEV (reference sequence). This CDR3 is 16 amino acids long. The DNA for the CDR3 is TGTGCCAGCAGTTCGGGCAGTATGGGACGTAATCCACCCCTCCACTTT. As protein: CASSSGSMGRNPPLHF.

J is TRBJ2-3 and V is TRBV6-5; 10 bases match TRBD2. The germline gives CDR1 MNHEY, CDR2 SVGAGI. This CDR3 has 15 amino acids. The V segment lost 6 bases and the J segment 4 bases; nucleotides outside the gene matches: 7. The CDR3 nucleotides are TGTGCCAGCAGGAGGGGACTAGCGAGACCAGATACGCAGTATTTT. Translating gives CASRRGLARPDTQYF.

Written as DNA, the CDR3 is TGTGCCAGCAGTTCCCCAGGGAGCTCCTATAATTCACCCCTCCACTTT. It yields the protein CASSSPGSSYNSPLHF. The rearrangement links TRBV27 to TRBJ1-6; the D gene is possibly TRBD1 (5 bases). This CDR3 is 16 amino acids long. Germline lookup yields CDR1 MNHEY and CDR2 SMNVEV (reference sequence). With 4 bases removed from V and 0 bases from J, the gap between germline ends came to 10 bases.

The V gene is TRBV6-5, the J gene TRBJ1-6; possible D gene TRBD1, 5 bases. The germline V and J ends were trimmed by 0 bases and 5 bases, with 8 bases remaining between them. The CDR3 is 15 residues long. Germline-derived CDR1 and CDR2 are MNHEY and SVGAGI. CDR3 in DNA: TGTGCCAGCAGTTACTCGACAGAAGATAATTCACCCCTCCACTTT. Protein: CASSYSTEDNSPLHF.

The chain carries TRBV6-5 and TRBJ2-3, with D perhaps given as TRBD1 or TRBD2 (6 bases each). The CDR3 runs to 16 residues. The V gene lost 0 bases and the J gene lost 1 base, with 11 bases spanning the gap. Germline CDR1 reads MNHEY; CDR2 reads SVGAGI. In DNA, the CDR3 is TGTGCCAGCAGTTACTCGCCGGGGGCGGGCACAGATACGCAGTATTTT. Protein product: CASSYSPGAGTDTQYF.

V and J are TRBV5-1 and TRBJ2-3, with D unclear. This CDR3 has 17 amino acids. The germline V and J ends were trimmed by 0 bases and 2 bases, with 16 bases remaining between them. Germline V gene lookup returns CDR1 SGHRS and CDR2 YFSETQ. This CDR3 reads CASSLAVQLVTTDTQYF. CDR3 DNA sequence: TGCGCCAGCAGCTTGGCGGTGCAGCTAGTGACCACAGATACGCAGTATTTT. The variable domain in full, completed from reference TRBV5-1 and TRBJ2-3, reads KAGVTQTPRYLIKTRGQQVTLSCSPISGHRSVSWYQQTPGQGLQFLFEYFSETQRNKGNFPGRFSGRQFSNSRSEMNVSTLELGDSALYLCASSLAVQLVTTDTQYFGPGTRLTVL.

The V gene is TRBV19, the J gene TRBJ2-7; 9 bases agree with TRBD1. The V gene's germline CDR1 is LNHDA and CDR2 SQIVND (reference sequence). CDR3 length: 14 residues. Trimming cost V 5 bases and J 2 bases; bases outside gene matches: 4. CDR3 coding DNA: TGTGCCAGTAGTTTTGGGACAGGGACCTACGAGCAGTACTTC. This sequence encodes CASSFGTGTYEQYF.

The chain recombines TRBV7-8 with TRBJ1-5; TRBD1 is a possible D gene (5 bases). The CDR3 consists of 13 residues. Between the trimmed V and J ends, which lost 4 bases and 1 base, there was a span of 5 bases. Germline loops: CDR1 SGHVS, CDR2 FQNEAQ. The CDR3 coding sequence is TGTGCCAGCAGCTCAGGGAGCAATCAGCCCCAGCATTTT. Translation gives CASSSGSNQPQHF.

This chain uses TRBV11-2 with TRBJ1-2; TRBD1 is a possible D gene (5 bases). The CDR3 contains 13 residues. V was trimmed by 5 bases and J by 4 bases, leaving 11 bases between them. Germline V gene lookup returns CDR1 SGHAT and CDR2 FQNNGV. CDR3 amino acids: CASSAQGGYGYTF. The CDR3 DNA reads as TGTGCCAGCAGCGCCCAGGGAGGCTATGGCTACACCTTC.